This entry features one TCR beta chain sequence. How the authors handled the data: Reference gene primer amplification in the assay estimated nucleated cell counts. Only in-frame clones appear in the TCRdb table, and some are missing; sequencing was by immunoSEQ multiplex PCR. D and trimming come from the DNA, and the V and J calls and clone size come from that table. Of some 150,000 clones listed, 80% to 90% are singletons. Trimming removed 3 bases from V and 3 bases from J, with 17 bases in between. The CDR3 is made up of 16 amino acids. Germline lookup yields CDR1 KGHSH and CDR2 LQKENI. This entry belongs to a study of blood T cell repertoires in COVID-19. Study as a whole: The United States, Italy and Spain provided the acute and convalescent COVID-19 samples. T cells, B-cell-depleted T cells, or PBMCs supplied cDNA or gDNA.

This TCR was sampled from a man aged 70-80 years with acute or convalescent COVID-19. Input material: peripheral blood. This chain uses TRBV18 with TRBJ1-1, with TRBD1 as a possible D gene (6 bases). The CDR3 protein is CASSPDVRGRDTEAFF. In DNA form, the CDR3 reads TGTGCCAGCTCACCCGACGTCAGGGGCAGGGACACTGAAGCTTTCTTT.